The clone carrying this TCR beta chain was observed a handful of times. Its specificity is unknown. This sample is drawn from a study of Ad26.COV2.S vaccination and SARS-CoV-2 variants. Study at large: The donor was enrolled in the Ad26.COV2.S arm of the COV1001 trial.

Measured with immunoSEQ multiplex PCR; TCRdb has only the in-frame clones, and not every one. The data show about 350,000 clones, 70% to 90% seen once. Trimming removed 2 bases from V and 9 bases from J, with 6 bases in between. The CDR3 has 12 residues. Germline values: CDR1 SGHNT, CDR2 YYREEE (reference sequence). Study-wide points: The study found higher spike-specific TCR breadth in vaccine than placebo recipients.

Noted treatment: about 20 received Ad26.COV2.S at low or high dose, single or two shots; about five received placebo; per-sample allocation not given. Collection of the samples took place on day 63 after the first injection of vaccine or placebo. Boston supplied an adult donor aged 18-55 years. This chain links TRBV5-4 with TRBJ1-6; D not certain. The clonotype was recovered from a person between 18 and 65 years old who received the Ad26.COV2.S COVID-19 vaccine or a placebo. Sequencing used peripheral blood, obtained in a trial of Ad26.COV2.S vaccine versus placebo. Here the CDR3 reads CASSFGGSPLHF. CDR3 in DNA: TGTGCCAGCAGCTTTGGAGGTTCACCCCTCCACTTT.